This T cell receptor (beta chain) originates from a study of shared T cell receptors in the human thymus. Germline V gives CDR1 SGHKS, CDR2 YYEKEE (reference sequence). Trimming took 4 bases from V and 3 from J, leaving 14 bases between them. This CDR3 is 14 amino acids long. Data came from immunoSEQ multiplex PCR; TCRdb stores just in-frame clones and leaves some out. The table has some 760,000 clones, approximately 85% seen once. These data are also associated with another study on human thymus T cells.

The sequencing input was thymocytes. The V call is TRBV5-5, the J call TRBJ2-7; no reliable D call. The TCR originated in a girl under three years old with a congenital heart defect. The chain's CDR3 is CASSQPRSGYEQYF. The DNA of the CDR3 is TGTGCCAGCAGCCAACCTCGATCGGGCTACGAGCAGTACTTC. Full variable domain (remainder filled in from reference TRBV5-5 and TRBJ2-7): DAGVTQSPTHLIKTRGQQVTLRCSPISGHKSVSWYQQVLGQGPQFIFQYYEKEERGRGNFPDRFSARQFPNYSSELNVNALLLGDSALYLCASSQPRSGYEQYFGPGTRLTVT.